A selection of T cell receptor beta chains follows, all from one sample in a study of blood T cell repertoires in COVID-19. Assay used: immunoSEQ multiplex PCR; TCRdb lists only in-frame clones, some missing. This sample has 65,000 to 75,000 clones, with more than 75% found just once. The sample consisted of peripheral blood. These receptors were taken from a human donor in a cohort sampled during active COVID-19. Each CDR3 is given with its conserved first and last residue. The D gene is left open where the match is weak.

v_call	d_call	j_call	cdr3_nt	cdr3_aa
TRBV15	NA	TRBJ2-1	TGTGCCACCAGCAGAGCGGGACCCGGGGAGGATGAGCAGTTCTTC	CATSRAGPGEDEQFF
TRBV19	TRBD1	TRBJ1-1	TGTGCCAGTAGTATAGAGACAGGGAAAGCTTTCTTT	CASSIETGKAFF
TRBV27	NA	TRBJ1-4	TGTGCCAGCAGTTTTTCGGGTTTTGAAAAACTGTTTTTT	CASSFSGFEKLFF
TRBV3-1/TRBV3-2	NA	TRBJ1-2	TGTGCCAGCAGCCGACGGACGGGGACTGGAGATGGCTACACCTTC	CASSRRTGTGDGYTF
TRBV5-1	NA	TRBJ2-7	TGCGCCAGCAGCGGGGTCCAGGGGTCGAACGAGCAGTACTTC	CASSGVQGSNEQYF
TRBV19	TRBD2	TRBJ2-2	TGTGCCAGTAGTGTATTCGGACTAGCGGGAGGGCGGACCGGGGAGCTGTTTTTT	CASSVFGLAGGRTGELFF
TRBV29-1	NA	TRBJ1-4	TGCAGCGTTGAAGGGACATCGGGAAAACTGTTTTTT	CSVEGTSGKLFF
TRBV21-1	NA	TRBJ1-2	TGTGCCAGCAGCAAAGCTGAGACACAACCCTATGGCTACACCTTC	CASSKAETQPYGYTF
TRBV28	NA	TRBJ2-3	TGTGCCAGCAGTTCCCCCCGGCCGGGTCGGACAGATACGCAGTATTTT	CASSSPRPGRTDTQYF
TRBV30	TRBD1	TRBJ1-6	TGTGCCTGGATTGCGCACAGGGGCGATAATTCACCCCTCCACTTT	CAWIAHRGDNSPLHF
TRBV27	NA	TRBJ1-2	TGTGCCAGCAGGGACAAGTCTAACTATGGCTACACCTTC	CASRDKSNYGYTF
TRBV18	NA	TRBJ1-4	TGTGCCAGCTCACCTGCCGGTCGTAATGAAAAACTGTTTTTT	CASSPAGRNEKLFF
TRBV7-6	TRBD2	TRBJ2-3	TGTGCCAGCAGTAGGGGTATGGGGACTAGCGGAACAGATACGCAGTATTTT	CASSRGMGTSGTDTQYF
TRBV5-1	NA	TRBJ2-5	TGCGCCAGCAGCTTGGCCGAGGCAAGAGGGACCCAGTACTTC	CASSLAEARGTQYF
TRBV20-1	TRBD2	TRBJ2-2	TGCAGTGCTAGTGCGCCTAGCGGAAACACCGGGGAGCTGTTTTTT	CSASAPSGNTGELFF
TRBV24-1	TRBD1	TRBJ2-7	TGTGCCACCAGTGATTTGCCGGGACAGGCCTCCTACGAGCAGTACTTC	CATSDLPGQASYEQYF
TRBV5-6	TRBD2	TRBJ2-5	TGTGCCAGCAGCTTGGATTTGAGCGGGAGGGAGACCCAGTACTTC	CASSLDLSGRETQYF
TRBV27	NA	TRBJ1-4	TGTGCCAGCACCACAACGGCGGCTAATGAAAAACTGTTTTTT	CASTTTAANEKLFF
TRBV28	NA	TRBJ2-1	TGTGCCAGCAGTTCTTGGGCCCTACTCGTTTACAATGAGCAGTTCTTC	CASSSWALLVYNEQFF
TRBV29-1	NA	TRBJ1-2	TGCAGCATTGACTCAGGGAGGACCCGGGGTTCCTATGGCTACACCTTC	CSIDSGRTRGSYGYTF
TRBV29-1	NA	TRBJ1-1	TGCAGCGTTTACAGGGTATCGGGCACTGAAGCTTTCTTT	CSVYRVSGTEAFF
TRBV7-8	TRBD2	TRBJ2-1	TGTGCCAGCAGCTCCTGGACTAGCGGGACCCCTTACAATGAGCAGTTCTTC	CASSSWTSGTPYNEQFF
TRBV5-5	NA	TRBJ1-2	TGTGCCAGCAGCTCCCTAGGATCGGCGGGTGGCTACACCTTC	CASSSLGSAGGYTF
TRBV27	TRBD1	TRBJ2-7	TGTGCCAGCAGGCCGGGACAGGGTCGGTACGAGCAGTACTTC	CASRPGQGRYEQYF
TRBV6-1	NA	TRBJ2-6	TGTGCCAGCAGTGAAACAGCCAGCTCTGGGGCCAACGTCCTGACTTTC	CASSETASSGANVLTF
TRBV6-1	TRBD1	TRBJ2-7	TGTGCCAGCAGTGACATTCCGGGACAGACCTACGAGCAGTACTTC	CASSDIPGQTYEQYF
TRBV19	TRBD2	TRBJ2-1	TGTGCCAGTAGTCCACGGAGCTCTAGCGGGAGAGGTAATGAGCAGTTCTTC	CASSPRSSSGRGNEQFF
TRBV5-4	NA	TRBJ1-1	TGTGCCAGCACCCCCCGGGGTCAGCTCTTAGCTGAAGCTTTCTTT	CASTPRGQLLAEAFF
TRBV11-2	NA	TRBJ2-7	TGTGCCAGCAGCCTCAGAGGGAGCACAACCTACGAGCAGTACTTC	CASSLRGSTTYEQYF
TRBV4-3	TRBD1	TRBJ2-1	TGCGCCAGCAGCCAAGATTTCGGGACAGGGGTGCGAAATGAGCAGTTCTTC	CASSQDFGTGVRNEQFF
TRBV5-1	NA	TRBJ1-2	TGCGCCAGCAGCTTGGTTAGGGGGGGCTTTGGCTATGGCTACACCTTC	CASSLVRGGFGYGYTF
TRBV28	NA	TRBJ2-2	TGTGCCAGCAGTTTAGGAGGGTCGACCGGGGAGCTGTTTTTT	CASSLGGSTGELFF